The clone carrying this TCR beta chain showed up just once. Antigen specificity is unknown. This sample was taken from a study of CD8+ T cells in alopecia areata. RNA extraction and reverse transcription yielded cDNA as sequencing template. Some clones are missing from TCRdb's copy, which holds only in-frame ones; the method was immunoSEQ multiplex PCR. The repertoire consists of 150,000 to 200,000 clones, with approximately 65% occurring once and the leading ten covering roughly 0.99%. Trimming removed 6 bases from V and 0 bases from J, with 10 bases in between. The CDR3 sequence is 14 residues long. The V gene's germline CDR1 is SGHRS and CDR2 YFSETQ. This sample's treatment: oral pan-JAK inhibitor, 5-10 mg twice daily. Collected material from alopecia areata patients comprised lesional scalp punch biopsies and peripheral blood. Notes on the study in general: Higher clonality and more expanded CD8+ clones appeared in lesional than normal scalp. As there was one nonresponder, how baseline CD8+ expansion relates to response remains uncertain. Clarity of TCR sharing across patients fell short of that in mice, possibly HLA-related.

The rearrangement links TRBV5-1 to TRBJ2-1; possible D gene TRBD2, 5 bases. The receptor was isolated from a human donor with alopecia areata. The sequencing here drew on CD4+ T cells sorted from blood, taken at week 4, from a patient treated with tofacitinib. CDR3 nucleotides: TGCGCCAGCACCTCGGGGTACTCCTACAATGAGCAGTTCTTC. Its translation: CASTSGYSYNEQFF.